These T cell receptor beta chains were read from a single sample in a study of blood T cell repertoires in COVID-19. Method: immunoSEQ multiplex PCR; TCRdb's copy keeps in-frame clones and lacks some. The table includes 180,000 or so clones, approximately 89% detected once. The source material was peripheral blood. The source is a man aged 35 to 55 with active or convalescent COVID-19. CDR3s include the opening cysteine and the closing phenylalanine or tryptophan. A D gene is named only where the DNA matches it firmly. Rows give clone size only sometimes, using once, few, many, or a class for an expanded clone.

v_gene	abundance	d_gene	j_gene	CDR3aa	CDR3nt
TRBV19	NA	TRBD1	TRBJ1-5	CASSMGQAFNQPQHF	TGTGCCAGTAGTATGGGACAGGCATTCAATCAGCCCCAGCATTTT
TRBV6-5	NA	TRBD1	TRBJ1-2	CASKLQGGDYGYTF	TGTGCCAGCAAATTGCAGGGGGGAGACTATGGCTACACCTTC
TRBV9	NA	NA	TRBJ1-6	CASSPGNSNSPLHF	TGTGCCAGCAGCCCAGGAAACTCGAATTCACCCCTCCACTTT
TRBV5-1	once	TRBD1	TRBJ2-3	CASSLNTGEDTQYF	TGCGCCAGCAGCTTAAATACAGGGGAGGATACGCAGTATTTT
TRBV7-2	NA	TRBD1	TRBJ1-2	CASSLGGTATLYGYTF	TGTGCCAGCAGCTTAGGGGGGACAGCCACTCTTTATGGCTACACCTTC
TRBV11-3	NA	NA	TRBJ2-6	CASSPPRGGGAMFGANVLTF	TGTGCCAGCAGCCCGCCGCGAGGGGGTGGGGCTATGTTTGGGGCCAACGTCCTGACTTTC
TRBV7-3	NA	TRBD2	TRBJ2-1	CASSLVGTSVNNEQFF	TGTGCCAGCAGCTTAGTCGGGACTAGCGTCAACAATGAGCAGTTCTTC
TRBV12-3/TRBV12-4	NA	NA	TRBJ1-1	CASTTSLIAFF	TGTGCCAGCACTACGTCACTGATAGCTTTCTTT
TRBV10-2	once	TRBD1	TRBJ1-5	CASSETGLGQQPQHF	TGCGCCAGCAGTGAGACAGGGCTGGGACAGCAGCCCCAGCATTTT
TRBV6-2/TRBV6-3	once	NA	TRBJ1-1	CASSYRGHHTEAFF	TGTGCCAGCAGTTACCGGGGACACCACACTGAAGCTTTCTTT
TRBV10-2	NA	NA	TRBJ1-2	CASRVSGANYGYTF	TGCGCCAGCAGAGTAAGCGGGGCTAACTATGGCTACACCTTC
TRBV4-1	NA	TRBD1	TRBJ2-3	CASSQLQGSDTQYF	TGCGCCAGCAGCCAACTACAGGGGTCGGATACGCAGTATTTT
TRBV19	NA	NA	TRBJ1-1	CASSIRGNTEAFF	TGTGCCAGTAGTATACGGGGGAACACTGAAGCTTTCTTT
TRBV29-1	few	NA	TRBJ1-1	CSVQDPEAFF	TGCAGCGTCCAAGACCCGGAGGCTTTCTTT
TRBV19	NA	NA	TRBJ2-5	CASSMGSQETQYF	TGTGCCAGTAGTATGGGGAGCCAAGAGACCCAGTACTTC
TRBV5-5	once	NA	TRBJ2-2	CASSPGAGNTGELFF	TGTGCCAGCAGCCCAGGGGCAGGGAACACCGGGGAGCTGTTTTTT
TRBV13	NA	NA	TRBJ1-3	CASSLGGVRNTIYF	TGTGCCAGCAGCTTAGGAGGGGTTAGAAACACCATATATTTT
TRBV2	NA	TRBD1	TRBJ1-6	CASSLDREAYSPLHF	TGTGCCAGCAGTCTAGACAGGGAAGCGTATTCACCCCTCCACTTT
TRBV29-1	NA	NA	TRBJ2-7	CSVGRGRKEQYF	TGCAGCGTTGGGAGGGGGCGAAAAGAGCAGTACTTC
TRBV28	NA	NA	TRBJ1-4	CASSFGTGISNEKLFF	TGTGCCAGCAGTTTTGGCACAGGAATCTCTAATGAAAAACTGTTTTTT
TRBV29-1	NA	TRBD2	TRBJ2-1	CSAQTSGGYNEQFF	TGCAGCGCCCAGACTAGCGGGGGGTACAATGAGCAGTTCTTC
TRBV3-1/TRBV3-2	NA	NA	TRBJ1-1	CASSPRQNTEAFF	TGTGCCAGCAGCCCCCGACAGAACACTGAAGCTTTCTTT
TRBV7-9	NA	NA	TRBJ1-2	CASSLAGLGEGYTF	TGTGCCAGCAGCTTAGCGGGCTTGGGAGAGGGCTACACCTTC
TRBV29-1	NA	NA	TRBJ1-2	CSVSTGSGSGYGYTF	TGCAGCGTGTCAACCGGATCCGGGAGCGGTTATGGCTACACCTTC
TRBV4-1	NA	TRBD1	TRBJ2-7	CASSPGQGIVESYEQYF	TGCGCCAGCAGCCCAGGACAGGGTATAGTTGAGTCCTACGAGCAGTACTTC
TRBV6-5	few	NA	TRBJ1-1	CASSNLQANTEAFF	TGTGCCAGCAGCAACCTACAGGCGAACACTGAAGCTTTCTTT
TRBV9	NA	NA	TRBJ1-2	CASSGPGVRNTF	TGTGCCAGCAGTGGGCCGGGGGTTAGGAACACCTTC
TRBV4-1	NA	TRBD2	TRBJ2-3	CASSQERLAGGRDTQYF	TGCGCCAGCAGCCAGGAGAGACTAGCGGGGGGGAGAGATACGCAGTATTTT
TRBV2	few	NA	TRBJ2-1	CASNLNSYNEQFF	TGTGCCAGCAATTTAAACTCGTACAATGAGCAGTTCTTC
TRBV25-1	NA	TRBD1	TRBJ2-5	CASSETVTGRETQYF	TGTGCCAGCAGTGAAACTGTGACAGGGAGAGAGACCCAGTACTTC
TRBV7-2	NA	NA	TRBJ1-2	CASSLDFQGSGYTF	TGTGCCAGCAGCTTAGATTTTCAGGGGTCTGGCTACACCTTC
TRBV27	NA	NA	TRBJ2-3	CASSLGGAVTDTQYF	TGTGCCAGCAGTTTAGGGGGGGCGGTGACAGATACGCAGTATTTT
TRBV2	NA	NA	TRBJ1-3	CASSEPHRAGNTIYF	TGTGCCAGCAGTGAACCGCACAGGGCTGGAAACACCATATATTTT
TRBV6-4	NA	TRBD2	TRBJ2-1	CASSGGTSGGLTFF	TGTGCCAGCAGTGGAGGGACTAGCGGGGGGCTAACGTTCTTC
TRBV6-5	NA	NA	TRBJ1-6	CASSYSGGSDSPLHF	TGTGCCAGCAGTTACTCGGGCGGGAGCGATTCACCCCTCCACTTT
TRBV27	NA	NA	TRBJ1-5	CASSAIGGGNQPQHF	TGTGCCAGCAGTGCCATAGGGGGAGGGAATCAGCCCCAGCATTTT
TRBV3-1/TRBV3-2	NA	TRBD1	TRBJ1-1	CASSLGTVMNTEAFF	TGTGCCAGCAGCCTCGGGACAGTCATGAACACTGAAGCTTTCTTT
TRBV10-3	NA	TRBD1	TRBJ1-2	CAISDPNLQGAYGYTF	TGTGCCATCAGTGACCCAAACCTCCAGGGGGCCTATGGCTACACCTTC
TRBV30	once	TRBD1	TRBJ1-6	CAWSVFQGAYSPLHF	TGTGCCTGGAGTGTATTTCAGGGGGCATATTCACCCCTCCACTTT
TRBV15	NA	TRBD1	TRBJ2-1	CATSSHRGSYNEQFF	TGTGCCACCAGCAGCCACAGGGGTTCCTACAATGAGCAGTTCTTC
TRBV28	NA	TRBD1	TRBJ1-5	CASRDSNSNQPQHF	TGTGCGAGTAGGGACAGCAACTCCAATCAGCCCCAGCATTTT
TRBV19	NA	TRBD1	TRBJ1-1	CASRDRVNTEAFF	TGTGCCAGTAGGGACAGGGTGAACACTGAAGCTTTCTTT
TRBV27	NA	NA	TRBJ1-1	CASSSITGKEAFF	TGTGCCAGCAGTTCCATCACAGGGAAGGAAGCTTTCTTT
TRBV6-5	NA	NA	TRBJ1-2	CASSYAGGLYGYTF	TGTGCCAGCAGTTACGCGGGGGGTCTCTATGGCTACACCTTC
TRBV30	NA	TRBD1	TRBJ1-3	CAWSGDSLTLLSGNTIYF	TGTGCCTGGAGTGGGGACAGCCTAACCCTATTATCTGGAAACACCATATATTTT
TRBV27	NA	NA	TRBJ1-3	CASSGGGNTIYF	TGTGCCAGCAGTGGAGGTGGAAACACCATATATTTT
TRBV18	NA	NA	TRBJ2-7	CASSPPSGSFEQYF	TGTGCCAGCTCACCACCTTCAGGGTCCTTCGAGCAGTACTTC
TRBV5-4	NA	TRBD1	TRBJ1-3	CASSTIGQAPGGNTIYF	TGTGCCAGCAGCACCATCGGACAGGCCCCGGGAGGAAACACCATATATTTT
TRBV6-6	NA	TRBD1	TRBJ1-5	CASSYEGGQPQHF	TGTGCCAGCAGTTATGAAGGGGGCCAGCCCCAGCATTTT
TRBV14	NA	TRBD1	TRBJ2-5	CASSPRTGKETQYF	TGTGCCAGCAGCCCACGGACAGGGAAAGAGACCCAGTACTTC
TRBV9	NA	NA	TRBJ2-2	CASSARPTGELFF	TGTGCCAGCAGCGCTAGACCAACCGGGGAGCTGTTTTTT
TRBV6-5	NA	TRBD1	TRBJ2-3	CAVTGVSKDTQYF	TGTGCCGTCACAGGGGTATCGAAAGATACGCAGTATTTT
TRBV19	NA	NA	TRBJ1-2	CASSMGSTNYGYTF	TGTGCCAGTAGTATGGGGAGTACTAACTATGGCTACACCTTC
TRBV6-5	once	TRBD1	TRBJ1-5	CASRDRVGNQPQHF	TGTGCCAGCAGGGACAGGGTAGGGAATCAGCCCCAGCATTTT
TRBV12-5	few	TRBD1	TRBJ1-2	CASAPHRQGANYGYTF	TGTGCTAGTGCCCCCCACCGACAGGGGGCCAACTATGGCTACACCTTC
TRBV10-3	NA	TRBD1	TRBJ1-4	CASGQGRTNEKLFF	TGTGCCTCCGGACAGGGGAGGACTAATGAAAAACTGTTTTTT
TRBV5-1	NA	TRBD2	TRBJ2-5	CASSPGRQLAGGQETQYF	TGCGCCAGCAGCCCGGGTCGTCAACTAGCGGGGGGGCAGGAGACCCAGTACTTC